The 28 T cell receptor beta chains below come from one sample, sequenced in a study of blood T cells in healthy people across ages. For the second PCR, which ran for about 7 to 12 cycles, a sample-barcoded 5' primer and a J-beta primer mix were used. TCRdb redid the calling of the 5' RACE reads with MiXCR, one entry per CDR3 protein. The data show approximately 800,000 distinct CDR3 sequences, with roughly 35% seen just once and 10% to 15% held by the top ten. The material sequenced was blood. All receptors derive from a young man in good health.

The V and J genes are TRBV29-1 and TRBJ2-5; a possible D gene is TRBD1 (6 bases). The CDR3 runs 13 residues. Looked up from germline, CDR1 is SQVTM and CDR2 is ANQGSEA. V lost 6 bases, J lost 1 base, and 12 bases lay in between. CDR3 nucleotides: TGCAGCGTGGGACAAAACCTCCAAGAGACCCAGTACTTC. This translates into CSVGQNLQETQYF.

The rearrangement joins TRBV5-1 to TRBJ2-1; 7 bases map to TRBD2. With V trimmed by 0 bases and J by 10 bases, 7 bases remained unmatched. Germline CDR1 is SGHRS and CDR2 is YFSETQ. The CDR3 runs 14 residues. CDR3 region: CASSLDDRAGEQFF. Here the CDR3 DNA reads TGCGCCAGCAGCTTGGATGATCGAGCGGGGGAGCAGTTCTTC. The variable domain in full, completed from reference TRBV5-1 and TRBJ2-1, reads KAGVTQTPRYLIKTRGQQVTLSCSPISGHRSVSWYQQTPGQGLQFLFEYFSETQRNKGNFPGRFSGRQFSNSRSEMNVSTLELGDSALYLCASSLDDRAGEQFFGPGTRLTVL.

In this sample, this clonotype turned up many times. The CDR3 DNA reads as TGTGCCAGCAGCTTAGATCGCGGACAAGAGACCCAGTACTTC. Translation: CASSLDRGQETQYF. The V gene is TRBV7-2, the J gene TRBJ2-5; D is ambiguous. The V end was cut by 1 base, the J end by 2 bases, with 8 bases between. The CDR3 is 14 amino acids. Germline values: CDR1 SGHTA, CDR2 FQGNSA. Variable domain in full (rest from reference TRBV7-2 and TRBJ2-5): GAGVSQSPSNKVTEKGKDVELRCDPISGHTALYWYRQSLGQGLEFLIYFQGNSAPDKSGLPSDRFSAERTGGSVSTLTIQRTQQEDSAVYLCASSLDRGQETQYFGPGTRLLVL.

This clonotype was seen more than once but under ten times. The V call is TRBV5-6, the J call TRBJ2-7; D is unclear. The V end lost 0 bases, the J end lost 3 bases, and 13 bases lay between the germline ends. The CDR3 contains 15 residues. Per germline, CDR1 SGHDT and CDR2 YYEEEE. CDR3 nucleotides: TGTGCCAGCAGCTTGGGGTCCGGGTCAAGCTACGAGCAGTACTTC. Translation gives CASSLGSGSSYEQYF.

This clonotype was seen only once. One base away lies a much larger clone, so this may be a sequencing read error. The chain carries TRBV7-9 and TRBJ2-3; maybe TRBD1 (5 bases). The CDR3 extends over 14 amino acids. The V gene lost 7 bases and the J gene lost 2 bases, with 13 bases spanning the gap. The germline gives CDR1 SEHNR, CDR2 FQNEAQ (reference sequence). This CDR3 reads CASNITDNTDTQYF. The CDR3 region has the DNA TGTGCCAGCAACATTACGGACAACACAGATACGCAGTATTTT.

About this clonotype itself: Possible read error: a much larger clone is one base away. The chain combines TRBV20-1 with TRBJ2-1; 7 bases line up with TRBD2. The better agreement between TRBJ2-7 and the DNA end casts doubt on the J call. The CDR3 loop spans 14 amino acids. CDR1 is DFQATT, CDR2 SNEGSKA, per germline (reference sequence). CDR3 DNA sequence: TGCAGTGCTAGCGGGGGGAGCTCCTACAATGAGCAGTACTTC. Residues: CSASGGSSYNEQYF.

This clonotype has only a few counts. The chain links TRBV6-1 to TRBJ2-5; unclear D gene. The CDR3 length is 13 residues. Trimming stripped 6 bases from V and 5 bases from J, with 13 bases between. Germline CDR1 and CDR2: MNHNS and SASEGT. DNA for the CDR3: TGTGCCAGCAGCGCGACGGATGGGGAGACCCAGTACTTC. This translates into CASSATDGETQYF.

This clonotype was found a few times. The chain employs TRBV7-6 and TRBJ2-5, with D tentatively TRBD1 or TRBD2 (6 bases each). This CDR3 is 15 amino acids long. Germline lookup yields CDR1 SGHVS and CDR2 FNYEAQ. The V end was cut by 0 bases, the J end by 3 bases, with 11 bases between. The CDR3 DNA is TGTGCCAGCAGCTTAGCCGGGGGCGTTAAAGAGACCCAGTACTTC. Its protein is CASSLAGGVKETQYF.

CDR3 sequence: CASSYHEGGGGSPLHF. Here the CDR3 DNA reads TGTGCCAGCAGTTACCATGAAGGGGGAGGGGGTTCACCCCTCCACTTT. V usage is TRBV6-5 and J usage is TRBJ1-6, with TRBD1 as a possible D gene (6 bases). This CDR3 has 16 residues. CDR1 MNHEY and CDR2 SVGAGI come from the germline V gene. The V end lost 2 bases, the J end lost 9 bases, and 17 bases lay between the germline ends.

In this sample, this clonotype turned up a few times. V gene TRBV5-1 combines with J gene TRBJ2-7, with 7 bases aligning to TRBD2. With V trimmed by 4 bases and J by 3 bases, 10 bases remained unmatched. The CDR3 is made up of 15 amino acids. Germline loops: CDR1 SGHRS, CDR2 YFSETQ. CDR3 sequence: CASSQIGGSFYEQYF. DNA of the CDR3: TGCGCCAGCAGCCAGATCGGGGGGTCGTTCTACGAGCAGTACTTC.

This clonotype turned up a few times. This chain connects TRBV29-1 to TRBJ2-7; maybe TRBD1 (6 bases). V lost 7 bases to trimming and J lost 0 bases, with 13 bases between them. CDR1 SQVTM and CDR2 ANQGSEA come from the germline V gene. This CDR3 is 13 amino acids long. As DNA, the CDR3 is TGCAGCGGCCGGACAGAAATCTCCTACGAGCAGTACTTC. Residues: CSGRTEISYEQYF.

The chain combines TRBV7-9 with TRBJ2-5; D is unresolved. The germline V gene encodes CDR1 SEHNR and CDR2 FQNEAQ (reference sequence). The CDR3 runs to 17 residues. Trimming left V 5 bases short and J 5 bases short, with 24 bases between. This chain's CDR3 is CASSPFVGRSNRETQYF. Here the CDR3 DNA reads TGTGCCAGCAGCCCGTTTGTGGGTCGCTCGAATCGGGAGACCCAGTACTTC.

The chain employs TRBV7-9 and TRBJ2-3, with 9 bases aligning to TRBD1. Germline V gene data show CDR1 as SEHNR and CDR2 as FQNEAQ (reference sequence). CDR3 length: 18 residues. The V segment lost 4 bases and the J segment 2 bases; nucleotides outside the gene matches: 13. CDR3 sequence (DNA): TGTGCCAGCAGCTCGACCCTTGGGACAGGGTGGCCCACAGATACGCAGTATTTT. Translating gives CASSSTLGTGWPTDTQYF.

The J gene is TRBJ2-3, the V gene TRBV27; D gene unclear. Trimming left V 6 bases short and J 2 bases short, with 12 bases between. This CDR3 has 14 amino acids. Germline V lookup: CDR1 MNHEY, CDR2 SMNVEV (reference sequence). The CDR3 loop reads CASSPRSVTDTQYF. The CDR3 nucleotides are TGTGCCAGCAGCCCTCGGTCGGTCACAGATACGCAGTATTTT.

The chain links TRBV20-1 to TRBJ2-1, with D perhaps given as TRBD1 or TRBD2 (5 bases each). The CDR3 spans 12 residues. Germline CDR1 DFQATT, CDR2 SNEGSKA (reference sequence). The ends were cut back, 3 bases at V and 7 bases at J, with 10 bases in the middle. CDR3: CSARRGENEQFF. In DNA form, the CDR3 reads TGCAGTGCTAGGAGGGGTGAGAATGAGCAGTTCTTC.

This clonotype was counted between two and nine times. The chain joins TRBV9 to TRBJ1-4; D is possibly TRBD1 (6 bases). CDR3 length: 15 residues. Germline V gives CDR1 SGDLS, CDR2 YYNGEE. V was trimmed by 3 bases and J by 7 bases, leaving 16 bases between them. This CDR3 reads CASSAATGLGEKLFF. The CDR3 bases are TGTGCCAGCAGCGCTGCAACAGGGTTAGGTGAAAAACTGTTTTTT.

This clonotype showed up just a few times. The CDR3 reads CASSREVRSALDEQYF. The CDR3 DNA reads as TGCGCCAGCAGCCGGGAAGTGCGGTCGGCCTTAGATGAGCAGTACTTC. The gene calls are TRBV5-1 and TRBJ2-5; perhaps TRBD2 as D (5 bases). Germline V gives CDR1 SGHRS, CDR2 YFSETQ. The CDR3 runs to 16 residues. V lost 4 bases to trimming and J lost 11 bases, with 27 bases between them.

This clonotype occurred a few times. The V gene is TRBV4-1, the J gene TRBJ2-5; D gene uncertain. V was shortened by 0 bases and J by 3 bases, with 8 bases between the two germline ends. From germline, CDR1 is MGHRA and CDR2 YSYEKL. This CDR3 comprises 14 residues. The CDR3 coding sequence is TGCGCCAGCAGCCAAGATTTTGACAAAGAGACCCAGTACTTC. Its protein is CASSQDFDKETQYF.

The chain has TRBV6-6 and TRBJ1-1; D is perhaps TRBD1 (5 bases). V lost 5 bases and J lost 8, with 18 bases in between. In germline, CDR1 is MNHNY, CDR2 SVGAGI (reference sequence). This CDR3 region has 14 residues. The CDR3 DNA sequence: TGTGCCAGCAGTCGAGCGGGGGGGGAGGTGGAAGCTTTCTTT. Amino acid sequence: CASSRAGGEVEAFF.

This CDR3 reads CASSSGLMRNEQYF. The DNA for the CDR3 is TGCGCCAGCAGTAGCGGACTGATGAGGAATGAGCAGTACTTC. The chain is built from TRBV5-1 and TRBJ2-5, with D possibly being TRBD2 (6 bases). This CDR3 contains 14 residues. Germline V gene sequence: CDR1 SGHRS, CDR2 YFSETQ. Trimming pared 5 bases from V and 11 bases from J, leaving 22 bases between.

The chain combines TRBV6-5 with TRBJ1-1, with a weak D call TRBD1 (6 bases). Trimming took off 1 base at V and 5 bases at J, with 17 bases between the two ends. This CDR3 comprises 16 residues. The V gene's germline CDR1 is MNHEY and CDR2 SVGAGI. The DNA for the CDR3 is TGTGCCAGCAGTTACTTAAAATCAACAGGGATAACTGAAGCTTTCTTT. Translation: CASSYLKSTGITEAFF.

J is TRBJ2-7 and V is TRBV2; 7 positions agree with TRBD1. With V trimmed by 11 bases and J by 3 bases, 7 bases remained unmatched. Germline lookup yields CDR1 SNHLY and CDR2 FYNNEI. The CDR3 spans 12 residues. The CDR3 DNA reads TGTGCCGGGAAGGGGGCTTACTACGAGCAGTACTTC. Protein: CAGKGAYYEQYF. The variable domain in full, with the rest retrieved from reference TRBV2 and TRBJ2-7, is EPEVTQTPSHQVTQMGQEVILRCVPISNHLYFYWYRQILGQKVEFLVSFYNNEISEKSEIFDDQFSVERPDGSNFTLKIRSTKLEDSAMYFCAGKGAYYEQYFGPGTRLTVT.

As to this clonotype: The junction departs from the called germline gene at one end, perhaps through a read error. Written as DNA, the CDR3 is TGTGCCAGCAGCCCTGACCATGCGGGAGAGACCCAGCACTTC. This encodes CASSPDHAGETQHF. This chain uses TRBV13 with TRBJ2-5; 7 positions match TRBD2. Germline V gene sequence: CDR1 PRHDT, CDR2 FYEKMQ (reference sequence). The length of the CDR3 is 14 residues.

The rearrangement uses TRBV29-1 and TRBJ2-4, with no clear D. Near its end, the DNA agrees better with TRBJ2-7, so the J call may be wrong. Germline CDR1 reads SQVTM; CDR2 reads ANQGSEA. CDR3 length: 11 amino acids. The CDR3 sequence: CSVEGSYEQYF. The CDR3 bases are TGCAGCGTTGAAGGGTCATACGAGCAGTACTTC.

The chain combines TRBV12-3 or TRBV12-4 with TRBJ1-1; perhaps TRBD1 as D (5 bases). Deletions cut 2 bases from V and 5 bases from J, with 12 bases between. This CDR3 spans 14 amino acids. In DNA, the CDR3 is TGTGCCAGCAGTTTAAACAGGAGACGAACTGAAGCTTTCTTT. The encoded protein is CASSLNRRRTEAFF.

This clonotype was seen many times. The V call is TRBV28, the J call TRBJ2-1, with a weak D call TRBD1 (6 bases). CDR3 length: 15 amino acids. The germline V gene has CDR1 MDHEN and CDR2 SYDVKM. The V end lost 8 bases, the J end lost 7 bases, and 21 bases lay between the germline ends. CDR3 protein: CASCSPGDTMNEQFF. CDR3 coding DNA: TGTGCCAGCTGTTCACCAGGGGACACCATGAATGAGCAGTTCTTC.

The chain uses TRBV6-5 and TRBJ1-1; unclear D gene. The germline CDR1 and CDR2 sequences are MNHEY and SVGAGI. This CDR3 has 13 residues. V was cut by 2 bases and J by 3 bases, with 7 bases left in between. CDR3 sequence reads: CASSYLQDTEAFF. Written as DNA, the CDR3 is TGTGCCAGCAGTTACCTCCAGGACACTGAAGCTTTCTTT.

The CDR3 protein is CSARSLLSGGETDTQYF. CDR3 coding DNA: TGCAGTGCTAGATCCCTCCTTAGCGGGGGGGAGACAGATACGCAGTATTTT. The chain uses TRBV20-1 and TRBJ2-3, with 11 bases identical to TRBD2. CDR3 length: 17 amino acids. CDR1 and CDR2 from the germline V gene are DFQATT and SNEGSKA (reference sequence). V gave up 2 bases and J gave up 3 bases; unmatched junction bases: 10.